This T cell receptor beta chain was found in a study of blood T cell repertoires in COVID-19. In the study overall: Samples came from the United States, Italy and Spain, spanning acute and convalescent COVID-19. T cells, B-cell-depleted T cells, or PBMCs provided the cDNA or gDNA that served as material.

Germline V lookup: CDR1 SGHNT, CDR2 YYREEE (reference sequence). V was pared by 0 bases and J by 2 bases, with 8 bases between. This CDR3 spans 15 amino acids. Original analysis: Cell counts per sample came from amplifying reference gene primers. Measured with immunoSEQ multiplex PCR; TCRdb has only the in-frame clones, and not every one. V and J calls and clone size follow that table, whereas D and trimming were derived from the DNA. The table records roughly 88,000 clones, 85% to 95% of them present only once. Sequenced input: peripheral blood. The source of this sequence is a woman aged 50 to 65 in a cohort sampled during active COVID-19. The chain recombines TRBV5-4 with TRBJ2-2; D is perhaps TRBD1 (6 bases). DNA of the CDR3: TGTGCCAGCAGCTTGGGGACAGACAACACCGGGGAGCTGTTTTTT. Protein sequence: CASSLGTDNTGELFF.